This TCR beta chain was captured by sequencing in a study of blood T cell repertoires in COVID-19. Assay used: immunoSEQ multiplex PCR; TCRdb lists only in-frame clones, some missing. The sample carries hundreds of thousands of clones, 80% to 90% recorded once. Trimming took off 5 bases at V and 6 bases at J, with 8 bases between the two ends. CDR3 length equals 13 residues. Participants were aged 18 to 89 years from around 26 US areas. All exposed participants met a person with COVID-19 within 2 weeks before entering the study. The chain combines TRBV12-3 or TRBV12-4 with TRBJ1-6; D unresolved. The origin of this receptor is a woman in her fifties or sixties who had been exposed to COVID-19. The sample consisted of PBMCs or T cells enriched from blood (not recorded which). CDR3 nucleotides: TGTGCCAGCAGTCAGACAATTAATTCACCCCTCCACTTT. This encodes CASSQTINSPLHF.